These 8 T cell receptor beta chains were sequenced from one sample in a study of blood T cell repertoires in COVID-19. Using immunoSEQ multiplex PCR, the repertoire was profiled, and TCRdb retains in-frame clones only, with some absent. The sample has roughly 70,000 clones, 80% seen once. The sequenced sample was peripheral blood. These TCRs come from a man in his sixties or seventies who had recovered from COVID-19.

The J gene is TRBJ2-1, the V gene TRBV9, with D unresolved. This CDR3 contains 13 residues. Trimming removed 0 bases at V and 3 bases at J, with 4 bases between. CDR1 is SGDLS, CDR2 YYNGEE, per germline. CDR3 amino acids: CASSVGDYNEQFF. Written as DNA, the CDR3 is TGTGCCAGCAGCGTAGGAGACTACAATGAGCAGTTCTTC.

The J gene is TRBJ1-2, the V gene TRBV30, with D possibly matching TRBD1 (5 bases). V was shortened by 4 bases and J by 8 bases, with 20 bases between the two germline ends. The V gene's germline CDR1 is GTSNPN and CDR2 SVGIG (reference sequence). The CDR3 has 14 residues. CDR3 DNA sequence: TGTGCCTGGACCGGGACTAGCTCTTCGGGCGGCTACACCTTC. Translated, it gives CAWTGTSSSGGYTF.

The rearrangement links TRBV30 to TRBJ1-4; unclear D gene. The V end was cut by 0 bases, the J end by 6 bases, with 14 bases between. CDR3 length equals 15 residues. Germline V CDR1 and CDR2: GTSNPN, SVGIG (reference sequence). The CDR3 DNA reads as TGTGCCTGGAGTGTAGAGTCAACGGTCGATGAAAAACTGTTTTTT. This gives the protein CAWSVESTVDEKLFF.

The chain is built from TRBV10-3 and TRBJ2-2, with TRBD1 as a possible D gene (6 bases). Trimming cost V 6 bases and J 3 bases, with 11 bases left between them. The CDR3 covers 14 residues. In germline, CDR1 is ENHRY, CDR2 SYGVKD. The CDR3 DNA is TGTGCCATCAGCAGAGCAGGGGACACCGGGGAGCTGTTTTTT. This codes for CAISRAGDTGELFF.

The genes are TRBV6-6 and TRBJ2-2; tentative D call: TRBD1 (6 bases). CDR3 length: 16 residues. V shed 2 bases and J shed 0 bases, with 10 bases lying between them. The germline gives CDR1 MNHNY, CDR2 SVGAGI (reference sequence). The CDR3 region is CASSYRGQPNTGELFF. The DNA of the CDR3 is TGTGCCAGCAGTTACAGAGGACAGCCGAACACCGGGGAGCTGTTTTTT.

The rearrangement links TRBV6-5 to TRBJ1-1; 7 bases match TRBD1. V trimming: 6 bases; J trimming: 1 base; junction bases outside the gene matches: 8. The CDR3 has 15 residues. Looked up from germline, CDR1 is MNHEY and CDR2 is SVGAGI. The CDR3 DNA reads TGTGCCAGCAGCTTGACAGGGCCTAAGAACACTGAAGCTTTCTTT. It is translated as CASSLTGPKNTEAFF.

The chain recombines TRBV11-2 with TRBJ2-6, with unresolved D. Germline values: CDR1 SGHAT, CDR2 FQNNGV. Trimming cost V 2 bases and J 2 bases, with 13 bases left between them. The CDR3 contains 17 residues. In DNA form, the CDR3 reads TGTGCCAGCAGCTTATTAGCCGGAGCCCCTGGGGCCAACGTCCTGACTTTC. Translation: CASSLLAGAPGANVLTF.

The chain combines TRBV3-1 (or the pseudogene TRBV3-2) with TRBJ2-5, with D perhaps TRBD2 (6 bases). This CDR3 region has 14 residues. The V and J ends lost 1 base and 7 bases respectively, with 13 bases between them. Germline CDR1 is LGHDT and CDR2 is YNNKEL (reference sequence). CDR3: CASSQGRGGGTQYF. The CDR3 nucleotides read TGTGCCAGCAGCCAAGGGCGGGGCGGAGGGACCCAGTACTTC.